This T cell receptor beta chain appears in the sequencing data of a study of blood T cell repertoires in COVID-19. Across the study: The United States, Italy and Spain supplied acute and convalescent COVID-19 samples.

The CDR3 covers 21 residues. V was trimmed by 0 bases and J by 0 bases, leaving 26 bases between them. Germline V gene data show CDR1 as LGHNA and CDR2 as YNFKEQ. Data came from immunoSEQ multiplex PCR; TCRdb stores just in-frame clones and leaves some out. The sample consists of about 160,000 clones, 70% to 90% of them appearing once. Material for sequencing was peripheral blood. J is TRBJ1-1 and V is TRBV4-2, with D possibly matching TRBD1 (6 bases). This clonotype originated in a woman in her sixties or seventies with acute or convalescent COVID-19. CDR3 in amino acids: CASSQDWGFGGARSMNTEAFF. In DNA form, the CDR3 reads TGTGCCAGCAGCCAAGATTGGGGCTTCGGGGGGGCGAGGAGTATGAACACTGAAGCTTTCTTT.